What follows are 2 T cell receptor beta chains derived from one specimen sequenced in a study of brain T cells in children with intractable seizures. Sequencing used immunoSEQ multiplex PCR; TCRdb keeps in-frame clones, though not all of them. The data contain tens of thousands of clones, 80% to 95% of them seen just once; the ten biggest clones take up just under 6.5%. The sequences come from peripheral blood, collected at surgery. The receptor source for this set is a girl under 10 years old with tuberous sclerosis and intractable seizures.

This chain connects TRBV15 to TRBJ2-7, with D perhaps TRBD1 or TRBD2 (6 bases each). V was cut by 4 bases and J by 5 bases, with 21 bases left in between. The germline CDR1 and CDR2 sequences are LNHNV and YYDKDF (reference sequence). There are 16 residues in the CDR3. The CDR3 DNA reads TGTGCCACCAGCACATTGATCAAGACAGGAGGGAACGAGCAGTACTTC. It is translated as CATSTLIKTGGNEQYF.

CDR3 sequence reads: CASSTAPDSYEQYF. CDR3 nucleotides: TGTGCCAGTAGTACCGCGCCGGACAGCTACGAGCAGTACTTC. The chain links TRBV19 to TRBJ2-7, with a possible D match to TRBD1 (6 bases). V lost 4 bases and J 3 bases, leaving 13 bases between the germline ends. Germline V CDR1 and CDR2: LNHDA, SQIVND (reference sequence). The CDR3 sequence is 14 residues long.